The 9 T cell receptor beta chains presented below share a single source sample, sequenced in a study of blood T cell repertoires in COVID-19. Libraries were prepared by immunoSEQ multiplex PCR; TCRdb keeps only in-frame clonotypes and omits some of them. The sample yields around 400,000 clones, approximately 89% seen once. The sequenced sample consisted of PBMCs or T cells enriched from blood (not recorded which). These receptors came from a woman aged 40-49 years who had been exposed to COVID-19.

This clone was found a few times. V and J are TRBV7-3 and TRBJ2-1; D is perhaps TRBD2 (6 bases). V lost 2 bases and J lost 5, with 10 bases in between. The CDR3 contains 14 residues. In germline, CDR1 is SGHTA, CDR2 FQGTGA. CDR3 sequence reads: CASSLVSGDNEQFF. CDR3 bases: TGTGCCAGCAGCTTAGTCTCGGGGGACAATGAGCAGTTCTTC.

Written as DNA, the CDR3 is TGTGCCAGCAGGCTTCTCGGGGGGCCTGAAAACACCATATATTTT. Translating it yields CASRLLGGPENTIYF. This rearrangement joins TRBV27 to TRBJ1-3; a weak D match, TRBD1 (6 bases). The CDR3 sequence is 15 residues long. From germline, CDR1 is MNHEY and CDR2 SMNVEV (reference sequence). Trimming took 6 bases from V and 6 from J, leaving 18 bases between them.

This sequence joins TRBV7-2 and TRBJ2-1; 8 bases align to TRBD2. J was trimmed by 6 bases and V by 4 bases; bases with no gene match: 11. This CDR3 is built from 16 residues. Germline CDR1 and CDR2: SGHTA and FQGNSA. CDR3 sequence: CASSSGGGFLVNEQFF. Written as DNA, the CDR3 is TGTGCCAGCAGCTCCGGCGGGGGGTTTTTGGTCAATGAGCAGTTCTTC. Variable domain in full (rest from reference TRBV7-2 and TRBJ2-1): GAGVSQSPSNKVTEKGKDVELRCDPISGHTALYWYRQSLGQGLEFLIYFQGNSAPDKSGLPSDRFSAERTGGSVSTLTIQRTQQEDSAVYLCASSSGGGFLVNEQFFGPGTRLTVL.

The chain has TRBV6-6 and TRBJ2-3; a possible D gene is TRBD2 (6 bases). Germline values: CDR1 MNHNY, CDR2 SVGAGI (reference sequence). This CDR3 has 20 amino acids. V was cut by 5 bases and J by 0 bases, with 27 bases left in between. In DNA, the CDR3 is TGTGCCAGCAGTCCCCGGTCACCGAGCGGGCATCAAAGAAGCACAGATACGCAGTATTTT. Protein: CASSPRSPSGHQRSTDTQYF.

The chain employs TRBV5-1 and TRBJ2-3; 12 bases agree with TRBD2. CDR1 and CDR2 from the germline V gene are SGHRS and YFSETQ. CDR3 length equals 16 residues. The ends lost 3 bases at V and 9 bases at J; junction bases unmatched: 11. CDR3 residues: CASSSPLAGGLRTQYF. Written as DNA, the CDR3 is TGCGCCAGCAGCTCCCCACTAGCGGGAGGTCTAAGGACGCAGTATTTT.

The rearrangement links TRBV10-2 to TRBJ1-2; D perhaps matches TRBD1 (5 bases). The CDR3 contains 13 residues. Germline V gene data show CDR1 as WSHSY and CDR2 as SAAADI. The V and J ends lost 2 bases and 5 bases respectively, with 9 bases between them. This CDR3 reads CASSEGGLYGYTF. The CDR3 bases are TGCGCCAGCAGTGAGGGGGGGTTATATGGCTACACCTTC.

J is TRBJ2-3 and V is TRBV10-2; 10 bases are shared with TRBD2. This CDR3 is built from 19 residues. The V gene's germline CDR1 is WSHSY and CDR2 SAAADI. Germline trimming cut 6 bases from V and 2 bases from J; bases unmatched to any gene: 17. CDR3 sequence reads: CASRIDEISGGYATDTQYF. CDR3 nucleotides: TGCGCCAGCAGGATCGATGAGATTAGCGGGGGGTACGCCACAGATACGCAGTATTTT.

This chain connects TRBV5-6 to TRBJ1-2; 7 nucleotides line up with TRBD1. Germline trimming cut 6 bases from V and 3 bases from J; bases unmatched to any gene: 14. Per germline, CDR1 SGHDT and CDR2 YYEEEE. The CDR3 totals 16 residues. CDR3 nucleotides: TGTGCCAGCATCTTCAGGGGGACGCCTCCCTACTATGGCTACACCTTC. Residues: CASIFRGTPPYYGYTF.

The chain uses TRBV30 and TRBJ2-5; 16 nucleotides align to TRBD2. V lost 2 bases and J lost 4; bases outside the gene matches: 10. There are 18 residues in the CDR3. Germline V gene sequence: CDR1 GTSNPN, CDR2 SVGIG (reference sequence). This CDR3 reads CAWSYAGLAGGPAETQYF. Here the CDR3 DNA reads TGTGCCTGGAGTTACGCGGGACTAGCGGGAGGGCCGGCAGAGACCCAGTACTTC.